Listed here is a single T cell receptor beta chain. It lacks a known antigen. Base qualities are not recorded, but no much larger clone differs from it by a single base. Libraries were made using the immunoSEQ multiplex PCR assay. For the multiplex PCR, a mixture combining 60 forward primers for TCR Vbeta segments and 13 reverse primers for TCR Jbeta segments was used. The CDR3 region of rearranged TCR beta genes was amplified from genomic DNA by a multiplex PCR assay. The amplified TCR beta libraries were sequenced on the Illumina HiSeq System as 87-base-pair reads. The authors processed their data as follows. Across the 700 or so repertoires, a later analysis counted approximately 75 million unique TCR beta chains, approximately 10 million of which were shared by at least two donors. Raw reads were error-corrected and collapsed into unique sequences by a nearest-neighbor algorithm in which closely related sequences were merged to remove PCR and sequencing errors. CDR3 sequences were aligned to IMGT reference sequences to assign V, D and J gene segments. For a sequence to be retained, a match of at least six nucleotides was required to both a V gene segment and a J gene segment. A rearrangement counted as productive if the CDR3 had no stop codons and remained in frame with V and J, and every other rearrangement counted as non-productive. CDR3 was defined according to IMGT convention as the region running from the second conserved V-encoded cysteine to the conserved J-encoded phenylalanine. Sequences without an unambiguous match to a single V gene segment were excluded from the earlier analysis of 450 to 650 of the donors. In an earlier analysis of approximately 550 of the donors, V segments were called functional above 56.7% productive rearrangements and were called segregating when the between-donor standard deviation exceeded 5%. A statistical classification framework was developed to diagnose cytomegalovirus status using the catalog of TCR beta chain sequences. In a later analysis, V and J genes were assigned by comparing TCR nucleotide sequences against IMGT/GENE-DB human TR gene sequences. In a later analysis, CDR3 sequences and most-parsimonious VDJ recombination scenarios were assigned using the TCRdist pipeline. In a later analysis, each TCR beta chain was defined by its CDR3 amino acid sequence together with its V-gene family, and reads lacking a unique V-gene family were excluded. In a later analysis, fewer than 650 highly shared, low-generation-probability nucleotide sequences were removed to address suspected cross-contamination and a sequencing artifact. In a later analysis, a clonal expansion index was calculated for each public chain from normalized within-repertoire ranks of inferred template counts. In a later analysis, generation probabilities were computed with a VDJ recombination model fitted to out-of-frame rearrangements, and the resulting probabilities were checked against IGoR. In a later analysis, hypergeometric tests were used to score TCR-TCR, TCR-HLA and TCR-CMV co-occurrence, with a repertoire-size bias correction applied to TCR pairs. A later analysis estimated false discovery rates by permuting HLA or CMV assignments 20 times. In a later analysis, co-occurring TCRs were grouped with DBSCAN, and TCRdist sequence similarity was added when clustering was performed within HLA-allele-positive subsets. Repertoires with fewer than 30,000 or more than 120,000 public chains, plus five repertoires with anomalous nucleotide sharing, were excluded from co-occurrence clustering. As stored in TCRdb, this immuneACCESS dataset retains in-frame rearrangements with V and J assigned. A fraction of the clones does not appear; measured against another copy, unresolved V genes explain less than half of the discrepancy, and the remainder lacks a known reason. V, J and clone size derive from that table, while D and trimming were established from the DNA sequence. The sample table shows 120,000 or so clones, and over 65% are seen once. Of the sample, over 15% is held by the ten largest clones.

The cohort consisted of some 730 healthy bone marrow donors. At the time of sampling, every cohort member was nominally healthy, though immune exposures that went unrecorded were likely present. The donor was CMV seropositive and was included in the group of 300 or so seropositive cohort members. A peripheral blood sample was provided by each donor, and peripheral blood mononuclear cells were used for TCR beta sequencing. Genomic DNA extraction from the blood cell samples was performed with the Qiagen DNeasy Blood Extraction Kit. CDR1 SEHNR and CDR2 FQNEAQ were looked up in the germline V gene (reference sequence). The trim is 1 base for V and 6 bases for J, with a gap of 12 bases between the germline ends. Spanning cysteine to phenylalanine, the CDR3 consists of 15 amino acids. Of the read, only the CDR3 DNA is kept; its 45 bases are in frame from base 1. The sample comes from a study of cytomegalovirus exposure and HLA in healthy donors listed by TCRdb under 2017. Broadly, across the study: According to an earlier analysis of 450 to 650 of the donors, 150 million to 200 million T cells yielded over 100 million unique TCR beta sequences and about 300 Gb of sequence data. A later genetic analysis used genome-wide SNP genotypes for about 60% of the roughly 700 donors, treating that subset as a discovery cohort. Roughly 300 gigabases of sequencing data and tens of millions of unique TCR sequences made up an early release that covered approximately 650 HLA-typed donors. Four or five DR-DQ haplotypes were handled as single units for association and clustering because linkage in the cohort was strong. Rather than using new phenotypic data, the later analysis identified candidate immune exposures from TCR beta sequences and from how often those sequences occurred across donors. A separate validation cohort of about 110 different subjects was used in addition to the roughly 700-subject first cohort. The study combined high-throughput TCR immunosequencing, statistical association of individual TCRs with disease status, and machine learning to predict cytomegalovirus infection status. Among roughly 400 genotyped donors of the cohort, an average of roughly 240,000 unique TCR beta nucleotide sequences were sequenced per donor, about a sixth of them non-productive. Typing coverage differed by locus: A, B, C, DRB1 and DQB1 were typed in about 620-630 donors, DQA1 in 522, DPA1 in around 610, and DPB1 in 400 to 480. Donor age, sex, ethnicity and CMV serostatus were compiled alongside the repertoire data. The aim of the study was to test whether cataloging public T cell receptors could identify signatures of past pathogen exposure. Of the 300 to 500 genotyped donors, 75% to 85% were placed in the genetic ancestry cluster associated with self-reported Caucasian donors. In an earlier analysis of 587 of the donors, high-throughput TCR beta sequencing was used to judge whether each TCR beta V gene segment behaved as functional or pseudogenic. Every discovery cohort repertoire had been produced on one sequencing platform. Both class I and class II loci were covered by HLA typing, at four-digit resolution. A later analysis re-examined previously published TCR beta repertoires from roughly 720 donors and added high-resolution HLA genotyping to investigate patterns of TCR occurrence. The study profiled the T cell repertoires of more than 500 subjects by immunosequencing and related them to cytomegalovirus serostatus.

Overall results and qualifications from the work: In a later analysis, the rate of TCR association differed among HLA loci, with DRB1 alleles having the most associated TCRs and HLA-C alleles having the fewest. A further reported finding was that TCR beta sequences accurately predicted the HLA-A and HLA-B alleles for most subjects in the first cohort. Because some donors lacked HLA typing at each locus, the association tests relied only on the typed subset. The presence/absence analyses assumed that sequencing depth was roughly uniform across donors, and that assumption may not be true. According to a later genetic analysis, donors in an Asian-associated ancestry cluster had fewer N-insertions in productive TCRs than the roughly 670-donor mean. A later analysis found that HLA-associated TCR beta chains were more clonally expanded and had lower generation probabilities than equally common non-associated chains. When HLA alleles, especially DR and DQ, strongly co-occurred, attributing TCR associations to individual alleles was difficult. Linkage disequilibrium might explain the correlated functional status among segregating V segments, but an unknown experimental factor could not be ruled out. Because counts were too low, under 20 rarely observed V segments, including chromosome 9 orphons, were left out of the earlier analysis of several hundred of the donors. In a later analysis, most CMV-associated TCR beta chains were found to appear HLA-restricted, with HLA associations seemingly driven largely by CMV exposure. It was suggested by the authors that the approach could potentially be generalized to other disease states and immunological phenotypes. The classifier was reported to diagnose cytomegalovirus status with high specificity and sensitivity in both the original and validation cohorts. In a later analysis, some 18,000 TCR beta sequences were associated with specific HLA alleles at a false discovery rate of 0.05. The study listed 164 TCR beta chains as associated with cytomegalovirus. The cohort was sequenced for TCR beta chains only, and without alpha or paired-chain data the features that could be detected were limited. Most TCR sequences were seen in very few donors, while some public TCRs were found in many individuals. In an earlier analysis of about 540 of the donors, most TCR beta V segments were observed in productive rearrangements about 87% or about 30% of the time, broadly matching IMGT annotations. An association between a missense DCLRE1C variant and V-gene and J-gene trimming of TCR beta chains was found in a later genetic analysis and replicated in an independent cohort. Because the 87-base-pair reads could not distinguish some IMGT-functional V segments, including TRBV6-2 and TRBV6-3, those segments were excluded. The only immune exposure information available for the cohort was CMV serostatus. In vitro tests confirmed that a few of the cytomegalovirus-associated TCR beta chains recognize cytomegalovirus antigens. According to a later analysis, parvovirus B19, influenza, CMV and Epstein-Barr virus appeared linked to several top co-occurrence clusters. A group of highly shared sequence variants was considered likely to be a technical artifact of the sequencing pipeline.

The source is a man aged 18 to 30 in good health and CMV-seropositive. Sample: PBMCs. The rearranged segments are TRBV7-9 and TRBJ2-2; TRBD1 is possibly the D segment (6 matching bases). The CDR3 sequence is CASSLGQVAAGELFF. The DNA sequence is as follows: TGTGCCAGCAGCTTAGGACAGGTGGCGGCCGGGGAGCTGTTTTTT. The reference TRBV7-9 and TRBJ2-2 proteins fill in what lies around the CDR3, so the full variable domain reads DTGVSQNPRHKITKRGQNVTFRCDPISEHNRLYWYRQTLGQGPEFLTYFQNEAQLEKSRLLSDRFSAERPKGSFSTLEIQRTEQGDSAMYLCASSLGQVAAGELFFGEGSRLTVL.